The 32 T cell receptor beta chains in this list originate from one sample, sequenced in a study of T cell responses to AZD1222 COVID-19 vaccine. The protocol was immunoSEQ multiplex PCR, while the TCRdb copy is restricted to in-frame clones and leaves out a portion. The sample has about 160,000 clones, more than 80% seen once; the top ten hold about 6.9%. Sequencing was performed on peripheral blood, taken on day 0 of AZD1222 vaccination. The receptors come from an adult in good health.

The chain links TRBV3-1 (or the pseudogene TRBV3-2) to TRBJ1-6, with D possibly TRBD1 on 5 matching bases. CDR1 and CDR2 from the germline V gene are LGHDT and YNNKEL (reference sequence). V was clipped by 4 bases and J by 10 bases, with 23 bases between them. The CDR3 length is 17 residues. The CDR3 region is CASSPNEWGKGPSPLHF. CDR3 DNA: TGTGCCAGCAGCCCCAACGAGTGGGGGAAGGGCCCGTCACCCCTCCACTTT.

This clone was seen a single time. The CDR3 nucleotides read TGCGCCAGCAGCTTGGCCGACAGGTCCTATGGCTACACCTTC. Its protein product is CASSLADRSYGYTF. The chain links TRBV5-1 to TRBJ1-2; TRBD1 might be the D (6 bases). This CDR3 contains 14 residues. Trimming stripped 0 bases from V and 4 bases from J, with 10 bases between. Germline-derived CDR1 and CDR2 are SGHRS and YFSETQ.

The V call is TRBV27, the J call TRBJ2-1; D uncertain. The CDR3 extends over 14 amino acids. V was trimmed by 3 bases and J by 6 bases, leaving 12 bases between them. Germline V gene lookup returns CDR1 MNHEY and CDR2 SMNVEV (reference sequence). CDR3 coding DNA: TGTGCCAGCAGTTTGGAAACAAAGGTCAATGAGCAGTTCTTC. This encodes CASSLETKVNEQFF.

V usage is TRBV6-2 or TRBV6-3 and J usage is TRBJ2-7; D perhaps matches TRBD1 (6 bases). Germline V gene data show CDR1 as MNHEY and CDR2 as SVGEGT. V was trimmed by 2 bases and J by 2 bases, leaving 13 bases between them. This CDR3 region has 15 residues. This CDR3 reads CASSYEGGRTYEQYF. For the CDR3, the DNA is TGTGCCAGCAGTTACGAAGGGGGACGAACCTACGAGCAGTACTTC.

J is TRBJ1-1 and V is TRBV5-5; no definite D call. Between the trimmed V and J ends, which lost 1 base and 3 bases, there was a span of 16 bases. The CDR3 covers 16 residues. Germline V gene lookup returns CDR1 SGHKS and CDR2 YYEKEE (reference sequence). DNA for the CDR3: TGTGCCAGCAGCTTGTGGGATTTGCGGGTCTACACTGAAGCTTTCTTT. It encodes CASSLWDLRVYTEAFF.

The rearrangement joins TRBV28 to TRBJ2-5, with TRBD2 identical over 8 bases. V trimming: 4 bases; J trimming: 3 bases; junction bases outside the gene matches: 16. Germline V gene data show CDR1 as MDHEN and CDR2 as SYDVKM. The CDR3 length is 18 residues. The CDR3 sequence is CASSYLPSRGEGEETQYF. The CDR3 nucleotides are TGTGCCAGCAGTTATCTACCTTCGCGGGGGGAAGGAGAAGAGACCCAGTACTTC.

The CDR3 DNA reads as TGCGCCAGCAGGACAGGGAACACTGAAGCTTTCTTT. Translating it yields CASRTGNTEAFF. The chain is built from TRBV10-2 and TRBJ1-1; D is possibly TRBD1 (6 bases). V lost 6 bases, J lost 1 base, and 6 bases lay in between. Per the germline V gene, CDR1 is WSHSY and CDR2 is SAAADI. The CDR3 covers 12 residues.

This clone was recorded a few times. This chain connects TRBV18 to TRBJ2-7, with D perhaps matching TRBD1 (6 bases). Germline values: CDR1 KGHSH, CDR2 LQKENI. The CDR3 has 15 amino acids. V was clipped by 2 bases and J by 5 bases, with 16 bases between them. As DNA, the CDR3 is TGTGCCAGCTCACCAGCGGCAGGGGATAGCGACGAGCAGTACTTC. This translates into CASSPAAGDSDEQYF.

The chain employs TRBV12-3 or TRBV12-4 and TRBJ2-2; D gene ambiguous. The CDR3 consists of 12 residues. Trimming shortened V by 3 bases and J by 5 bases, and 4 bases separated the two germline ends. The DNA for the CDR3 is TGTGCCAGCAGTTTTGATACCGGGGAGCTGTTTTTT. It encodes CASSFDTGELFF.

This chain uses TRBV4-1 with TRBJ2-3; no clear D gene. CDR3 length: 12 residues. The V gene lost 1 base and the J gene lost 4 bases, with 3 bases spanning the gap. Germline V gene data show CDR1 as MGHRA and CDR2 as YSYEKL. For the CDR3, the DNA is TGCGCCAGCAGCCAAGGATCAGATACGCAGTATTTT. Translating gives CASSQGSDTQYF.

V gene TRBV9 combines with J gene TRBJ2-2, with D perhaps TRBD2 (7 bases). This CDR3 has 16 amino acids. Per germline, CDR1 SGDLS and CDR2 YYNGEE. Trimming removed 4 bases at V and 3 bases at J, with 16 bases between. DNA of the CDR3: TGTGCCAGCAGCCCCTTTCGGGGGGCCTACACCGGGGAGCTGTTTTTT. Amino acid sequence: CASSPFRGAYTGELFF.

The V and J genes are TRBV6-5 and TRBJ2-3; maybe TRBD1 (6 bases). Trimming stripped 6 bases from V and 0 bases from J, with 10 bases between. Per the germline V gene, CDR1 is MNHEY and CDR2 is SVGAGI. The CDR3 runs 14 residues. As DNA, the CDR3 is TGTGCCAGCAGAAAGGGACAAAGCACAGATACGCAGTATTTT. The encoded protein is CASRKGQSTDTQYF.

This chain joins TRBV10-3 and TRBJ2-1; TRBD2 aligns across 11 bases. Germline CDR1 is ENHRY and CDR2 is SYGVKD. There are 17 residues in the CDR3. V was clipped by 6 bases and J by 0 bases; unmatched bases: 7. CDR3 loop: CAISAGTSGYSYNEQFF. Written as DNA, the CDR3 is TGTGCCATCAGCGCCGGGACTAGCGGTTACTCCTACAATGAGCAGTTCTTC.

This clone was detected once. The V and J genes are TRBV7-2 and TRBJ2-5; D is possibly TRBD2 (5 bases). The CDR3 spans 14 residues. V dropped 1 base and J dropped 1 base, with 7 bases sitting between them. Germline CDR1 reads SGHTA; CDR2 reads FQGNSA. CDR3 coding DNA: TGTGCCAGCAGCTTAGGTGGGAGCCAAGAGACCCAGTACTTC. Translated: CASSLGGSQETQYF.

The chain couples TRBV14 to TRBJ1-1, with D possibly matching TRBD1 (6 bases). The germline gives CDR1 SGHDN, CDR2 FVKESK. V was cut by 4 bases and J by 6 bases, with 15 bases left in between. The CDR3 totals 14 residues. Written as DNA, the CDR3 is TGTGCCAGCAGCCTCCTTGGGGGCTACCCTGAAGCTTTCTTT. This encodes CASSLLGGYPEAFF.

The chain couples TRBV5-1 to TRBJ1-4; a possible D gene is TRBD1 (6 bases). Trimming removed 3 bases from V and 14 bases from J, with 23 bases in between. CDR1 is SGHRS, CDR2 YFSETQ, per germline. The CDR3 has 15 amino acids. DNA of the CDR3: TGCGCCAGCAGCTCACAGGGTTTTGAGACGGCTCAGCTGTTTTTT. It encodes CASSSQGFETAQLFF.

The V gene is TRBV20-1, the J gene TRBJ1-6; 7 bases agree with TRBD1. Germline V gene sequence: CDR1 DFQATT, CDR2 SNEGSKA (reference sequence). The CDR3 loop spans 16 amino acids. Trimming at V came to 3 bases and at J to 5 bases, leaving 10 bases not matched to a gene. CDR3 DNA sequence: TGCAGTGCTAGTGGTGGCAGGGGGTTAGATAATTCACCCCTCCACTTT. It specifies CSASGGRGLDNSPLHF.

The rearrangement links TRBV2 to TRBJ1-1; D is perhaps TRBD1 (5 bases). V lost 5 bases, J lost 6 bases, and 16 bases lay in between. This CDR3 has 14 residues. The V gene's germline CDR1 is SNHLY and CDR2 FYNNEI. CDR3 in amino acids: CASSSDGGSAEAFF. For the CDR3, the DNA is TGTGCCAGCAGTTCAGATGGGGGATCCGCTGAAGCTTTCTTT.

This rearrangement joins TRBV6-5 to TRBJ1-2, with unresolved D. The CDR3 is 11 residues long. Germline V gene sequence: CDR1 MNHEY, CDR2 SVGAGI. Trimming shortened V by 3 bases and J by 5 bases, and 4 bases separated the two germline ends. CDR3 in DNA: TGTGCCAGCAGTTATGGATATGGCTACACCTTC. Protein product: CASSYGYGYTF.

This chain uses TRBV6-1 with TRBJ1-4; D gene ambiguous. Per the germline V gene, CDR1 is MNHNS and CDR2 is SASEGT. V lost 4 bases and J 2 bases, leaving 14 bases between the germline ends. This CDR3 has 16 residues. CDR3 bases: TGTGCCAGCAGTGGCGGAGGGAAGGGCACTAATGAAAAACTGTTTTTT. Its translation: CASSGGGKGTNEKLFF.

The gene calls are TRBV21-1 and TRBJ2-7; the table's D call, TRBD2, was not checked against the DNA. TRBV21-1 is a pseudogene locus. This CDR3 region has 16 residues. CDR3 coding DNA: TGTGCCAGCAGGAGGGGGGGGTGCTTTAGCTCCTACGAGCAGTACTTC. This encodes CASRRGGCFSSYEQYF.

The gene calls are TRBV18 and TRBJ2-7; possibly TRBD2 for D (6 bases). The CDR3 totals 12 residues. Germline CDR1 is KGHSH and CDR2 is LQKENI. V dropped 6 bases and J dropped 7 bases, with 13 bases sitting between them. In DNA, the CDR3 is TGTGCCAGCTCGGAGGGAACGGATGAGCAGTACGTC. Protein: CASSEGTDEQYV.

In its sample, this clone was seen once. The rearrangement links TRBV11-2 to TRBJ2-7; D is unclear. There are 17 residues in the CDR3. The V end lost 8 bases, the J end lost 0 bases, and 23 bases lay between the germline ends. Germline V gives CDR1 SGHAT, CDR2 FQNNGV. The chain's CDR3 is CASRATARAGSSYEQYF. CDR3 DNA sequence: TGTGCCAGCCGGGCGACGGCTAGGGCCGGCAGCTCCTACGAGCAGTACTTC.

V and J are TRBV5-1 and TRBJ1-2, with 12 positions matching TRBD1. CDR1 SGHRS and CDR2 YFSETQ come from the germline V gene. The CDR3 length is 17 residues. J was trimmed by 4 bases and V by 0 bases; bases with no gene match: 7. The chain's CDR3 is CASSLAGGTGGFYGYTF. The CDR3 nucleotides are TGCGCCAGCAGCTTGGCCGGTGGGACAGGGGGCTTCTATGGCTACACCTTC.

The rearrangement uses TRBV7-9 and TRBJ1-1; D might be TRBD1 (6 bases). Germline lookup yields CDR1 SEHNR and CDR2 FQNEAQ (reference sequence). CDR3 size: 15 residues. Trimming removed 1 base from V and 5 bases from J, with 14 bases in between. The CDR3 nucleotides read TGTGCCAGCAGCTTAGGAGGGGGAGACGAGACTGAAGCTTTCTTT. Translation gives CASSLGGGDETEAFF.

The chain couples TRBV5-5 to TRBJ2-7; 7 positions agree with TRBD1. Unmatched junction bases numbered 15, after V lost 3 bases and J lost 3 bases. From germline, CDR1 is SGHKS and CDR2 YYEKEE (reference sequence). The CDR3 is 17 amino acids. CDR3 amino acids: CASSYTMSSGTDYEQYF. CDR3 in DNA: TGTGCCAGCAGCTATACAATGTCCTCCGGGACAGACTACGAGCAGTACTTC.

This chain links TRBV29-1 with TRBJ2-7; 10 bases match TRBD1. The junction had 8 bases not matched to a gene; V was cut back by 3 bases and J by 6 bases. The CDR3 totals 14 residues. CDR1 is SQVTM, CDR2 ANQGSEA, per germline. For the CDR3, the DNA is TGCAGCGTTGATGCCGGGACAGGGGTCTTCGAGCAGTACTTC. As protein: CSVDAGTGVFEQYF.

This clone has just a few counts. This chain uses TRBV3-1 (or the pseudogene TRBV3-2) with TRBJ2-7; the D call may be TRBD1 or TRBD2 (7 bases each). Per germline, CDR1 LGHDT and CDR2 YNNKEL (reference sequence). This CDR3 comprises 17 residues. V lost 0 bases to trimming and J lost 1 base, with 16 bases between them. CDR3 sequence reads: CASSQDGRGDRSYEQYF. The CDR3, as DNA: TGTGCCAGCAGCCAAGATGGTCGGGGGGACAGATCCTACGAGCAGTACTTC.

V is TRBV4-1 and J is TRBJ2-7, with unresolved D. Germline lookup yields CDR1 MGHRA and CDR2 YSYEKL. The CDR3 has 13 residues. V shed 0 bases and J shed 6 bases, with 9 bases lying between them. In nucleotides, the CDR3 is TGCGCCAGCAGCCAAGAGGGTTGGGGCGAGCAGTACTTC. Translating gives CASSQEGWGEQYF.

The chain has TRBV6-4 and TRBJ2-2, with D maybe TRBD1 (5 bases). V lost 3 bases, J lost 5 bases, and 7 bases lay in between. This CDR3 is built from 13 residues. The germline V gene encodes CDR1 MRHNA and CDR2 SNTAGT. Written as DNA, the CDR3 is TGTGCCAGCAGTGAGTCAGGGACCGGGGAGCTGTTTTTT. Translated, it gives CASSESGTGELFF.

The chain is built from TRBV6-5 and TRBJ1-2; no reliable D call. From germline, CDR1 is MNHEY and CDR2 SVGAGI. The CDR3 extends over 16 amino acids. Between the trimmed V and J ends, which lost 2 bases and 0 bases, there was a span of 13 bases. As DNA, the CDR3 is TGTGCCAGCAGTTACAGTGTCAGTAGATCTAACTATGGCTACACCTTC. Encoded protein: CASSYSVSRSNYGYTF.

The chain recombines TRBV9 with TRBJ1-3, with D possibly being TRBD1 (6 bases). The CDR3 length is 17 residues. Germline loops: CDR1 SGDLS, CDR2 YYNGEE. The ends were cut back, 3 bases at V and 0 bases at J, with 16 bases in the middle. DNA of the CDR3: TGTGCCAGCAGCGCCGATACGGGACATTCCTCTGGAAACACCATATATTTT. Protein: CASSADTGHSSGNTIYF.